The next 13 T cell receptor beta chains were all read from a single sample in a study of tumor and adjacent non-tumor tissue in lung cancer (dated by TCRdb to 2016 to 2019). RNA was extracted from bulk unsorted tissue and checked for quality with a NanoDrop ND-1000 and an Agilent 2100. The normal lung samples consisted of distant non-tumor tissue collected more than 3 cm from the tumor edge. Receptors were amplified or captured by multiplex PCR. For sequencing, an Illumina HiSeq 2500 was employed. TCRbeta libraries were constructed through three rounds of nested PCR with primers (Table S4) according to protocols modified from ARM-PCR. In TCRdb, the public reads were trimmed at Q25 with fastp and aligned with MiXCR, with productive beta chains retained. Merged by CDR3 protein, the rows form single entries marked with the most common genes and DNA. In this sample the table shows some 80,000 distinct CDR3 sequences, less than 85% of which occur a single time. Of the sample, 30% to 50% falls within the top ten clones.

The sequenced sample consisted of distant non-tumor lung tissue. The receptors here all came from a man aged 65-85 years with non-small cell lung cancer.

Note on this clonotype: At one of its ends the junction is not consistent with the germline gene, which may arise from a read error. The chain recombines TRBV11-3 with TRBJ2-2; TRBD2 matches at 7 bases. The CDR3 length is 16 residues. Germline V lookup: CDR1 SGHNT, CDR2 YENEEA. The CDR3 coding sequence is TGTGTCAGCACGGATGGGGGGAGGGATCGTGGCGGGGAGCTGTTTTTT. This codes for CVSTDGGRDRGGELFF.

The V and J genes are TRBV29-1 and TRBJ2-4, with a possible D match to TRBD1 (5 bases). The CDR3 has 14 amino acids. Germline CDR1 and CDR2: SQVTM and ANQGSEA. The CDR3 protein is CSETRGQGKNIQYF. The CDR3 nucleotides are TGCAGTGAGACGCGTGGACAAGGAAAAAACATTCAGTACTTC.

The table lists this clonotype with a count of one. Here the CDR3 reads CASSFLTPMGSYNEQFF. CDR3 DNA sequence: TGTGCCAGCAGCTTCCTGACCCCCATGGGTTCCTACAATGAGCAGTTCTTC. The chain couples TRBV14 to TRBJ2-1; no definite D call. The CDR3 extends over 17 amino acids. Between the trimmed V and J ends, which lost 5 bases and 1 base, there was a span of 18 bases. Per germline, CDR1 SGHDN and CDR2 FVKESK.

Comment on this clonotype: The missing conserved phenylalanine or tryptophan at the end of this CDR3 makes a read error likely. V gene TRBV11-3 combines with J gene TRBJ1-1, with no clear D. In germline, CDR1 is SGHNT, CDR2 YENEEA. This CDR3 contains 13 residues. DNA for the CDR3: TGTGCCGCCAGCCACCCGGCGAACACTGACGCTTTCATT. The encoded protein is CAASHPANTDAFI.

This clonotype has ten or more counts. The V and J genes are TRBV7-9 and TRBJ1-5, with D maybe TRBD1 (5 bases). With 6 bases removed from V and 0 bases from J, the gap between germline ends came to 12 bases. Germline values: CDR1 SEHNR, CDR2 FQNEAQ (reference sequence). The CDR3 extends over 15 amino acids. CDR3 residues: CASSNGGSSNQPQHF. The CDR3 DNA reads TGTGCCAGCAGTAATGGGGGTTCTAGCAATCAGCCCCAGCATTTT. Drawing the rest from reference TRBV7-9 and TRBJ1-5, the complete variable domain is DTGVSQNPRHKITKRGQNVTFRCDPISEHNRLYWYRQTLGQGPEFLTYFQNEAQLEKSRLLSDRFSAERPKGSFSTLEIQRTEQGDSAMYLCASSNGGSSNQPQHFGDGTRLSIL.

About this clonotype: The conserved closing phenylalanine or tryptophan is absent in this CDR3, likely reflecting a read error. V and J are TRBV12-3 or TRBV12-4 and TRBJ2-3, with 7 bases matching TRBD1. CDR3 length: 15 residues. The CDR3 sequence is CAISSGTEVTDTQYV. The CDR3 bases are TGTGCCATCAGTTCCGGGACAGAGGTCACAGATACGCAGTATGTT.

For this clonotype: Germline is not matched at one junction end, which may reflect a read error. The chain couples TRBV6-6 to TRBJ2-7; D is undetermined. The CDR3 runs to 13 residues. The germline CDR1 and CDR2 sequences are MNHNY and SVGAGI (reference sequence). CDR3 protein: CASSYGGSYDQYF. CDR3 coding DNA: TGTGCCAGCAGTTACGGCGGCTCCTACGATCAGTACTTC.

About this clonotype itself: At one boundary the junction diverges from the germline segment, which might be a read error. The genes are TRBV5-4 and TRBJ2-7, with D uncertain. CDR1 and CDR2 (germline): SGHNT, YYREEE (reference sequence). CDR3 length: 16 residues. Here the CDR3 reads CATSLDVGNLPYEQYF. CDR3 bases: TGTGCCACCAGCTTGGACGTGGGAAACTTGCCCTACGAGCAGTACTTC.

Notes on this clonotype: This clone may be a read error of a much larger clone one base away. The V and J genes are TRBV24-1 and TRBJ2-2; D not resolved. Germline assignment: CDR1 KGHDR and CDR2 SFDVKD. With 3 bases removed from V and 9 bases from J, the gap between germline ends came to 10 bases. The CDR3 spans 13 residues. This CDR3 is CATSDRPARELFF. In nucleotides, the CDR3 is TGTGCCACCAGTGATAGACCGGCCAGGGAGCTGTTTTTT.

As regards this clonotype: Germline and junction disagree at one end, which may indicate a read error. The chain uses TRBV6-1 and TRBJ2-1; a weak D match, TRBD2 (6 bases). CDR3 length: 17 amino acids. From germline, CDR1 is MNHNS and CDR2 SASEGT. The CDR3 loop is CASSEDVGLFGYDEQFF. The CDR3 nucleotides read TGTGCAAGCAGTGAAGACGTGGGACTCTTTGGCTACGATGAGCAGTTCTTC.

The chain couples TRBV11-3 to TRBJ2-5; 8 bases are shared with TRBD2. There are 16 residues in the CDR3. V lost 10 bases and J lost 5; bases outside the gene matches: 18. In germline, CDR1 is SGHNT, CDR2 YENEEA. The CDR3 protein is CANTLGVGRLAETQYF. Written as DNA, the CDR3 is TGTGCCAACACCTTAGGTGTGGGGAGACTAGCGGAGACCCAGTACTTC.

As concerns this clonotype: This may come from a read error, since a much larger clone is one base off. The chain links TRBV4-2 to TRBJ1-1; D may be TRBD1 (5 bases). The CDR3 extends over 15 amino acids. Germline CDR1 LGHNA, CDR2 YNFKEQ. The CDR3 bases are TGTGCCAGCAGCCAACCGGGACGCCGGAACACTGAAGTTTTCTTT. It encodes CASSQPGRRNTEVFF.

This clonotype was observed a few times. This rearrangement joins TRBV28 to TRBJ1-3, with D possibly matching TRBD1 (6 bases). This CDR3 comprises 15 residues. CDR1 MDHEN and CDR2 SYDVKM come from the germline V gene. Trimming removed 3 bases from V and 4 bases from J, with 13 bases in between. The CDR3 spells CASSFSGVWGNTIYF. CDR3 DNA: TGTGCCAGCAGTTTCTCAGGGGTCTGGGGAAACACCATATATTTT.